The 9 T cell receptor beta chains in this list originate from one sample, sequenced in a study of identifying expanded T cells in peripheral blood. Clones were read by immunoSEQ multiplex PCR, and TCRdb kept only the in-frame ones, dropping some. The sample holds approximately 85,000 clones, approximately 90% seen once. Sequenced material: blood. The receptors stem from a person aged 18-70 years in good health.

This chain joins TRBV5-1 and TRBJ2-7; D gene uncertain. The CDR3 is made up of 12 amino acids. CDR1 is SGHRS and CDR2 is YFSETQ in the germline V gene. V was clipped by 4 bases and J by 0 bases, with 5 bases between them. The DNA of the CDR3 is TGCGCCAGCAGCCAAAGCTCCTACGAGCAGTACTTC. It specifies CASSQSSYEQYF. Complete variable domain (other parts from reference TRBV5-1 and TRBJ2-7): KAGVTQTPRYLIKTRGQQVTLSCSPISGHRSVSWYQQTPGQGLQFLFEYFSETQRNKGNFPGRFSGRQFSNSRSEMNVSTLELGDSALYLCASSQSSYEQYFGPGTRLTVT.

The chain couples TRBV5-1 to TRBJ1-3; weak D call: TRBD1 (5 bases). The germline gives CDR1 SGHRS, CDR2 YFSETQ. V gave up 0 bases and J gave up 0 bases, with 13 bases separating them. CDR3 length equals 17 residues. CDR3 amino acids: CASSLAARASSGNTIYF. CDR3 nucleotides: TGCGCCAGCAGCTTGGCCGCCAGGGCGAGCTCTGGAAACACCATATATTTT.

The chain uses TRBV29-1 and TRBJ1-2; D gene ambiguous. The CDR3 runs 15 residues. The germline V gene has CDR1 SQVTM and CDR2 ANQGSEA. V gave up 1 base and J gave up 6 bases, with 18 bases separating them. Here the CDR3 reads CSVEGMEGKEDGYTF. In DNA form, the CDR3 reads TGCAGCGTTGAAGGGATGGAGGGAAAGGAAGATGGCTACACCTTC.

The chain is built from TRBV9 and TRBJ2-7; 7 bases match TRBD1. This CDR3 spans 16 amino acids. V shed 4 bases and J 2 bases; nucleotides not matched to a gene: 12. Germline V CDR1 and CDR2: SGDLS, YYNGEE. The CDR3 loop reads CASSRDPEQGPYEQYF. The DNA for the CDR3 is TGTGCCAGCAGCAGAGACCCGGAACAGGGGCCCTACGAGCAGTACTTC.

This chain links TRBV4-3 with TRBJ2-5, with D perhaps TRBD1 (6 bases). V lost 1 base and J 4 bases, leaving 13 bases between the germline ends. The germline CDR1 and CDR2 sequences are LGHNA and YSLEER. The CDR3 has 15 residues. The CDR3 sequence is CASSQAGTRGETQYF. In DNA form, the CDR3 reads TGCGCCAGCAGCCAAGCAGGAACCAGGGGAGAGACCCAGTACTTC.

The chain combines TRBV23-1 with TRBJ2-6; TRBD1 aligns across 8 bases. TRBV23-1 is identified as an open reading frame with a role that is uncertain. This CDR3 contains 18 residues. The trim removed 4 bases at V and 0 bases at J, leaving 8 bases unmatched. The CDR3 DNA sequence: TGCGCCAGCAGTCCGATCGGACAGGGTTTCTCTGGGGCCAACGTCCTGACTTTC. Residues: CASSPIGQGFSGANVLTF.

The V gene is TRBV6-1, the J gene TRBJ1-2; D ambiguous. The V gene's germline CDR1 is MNHNS and CDR2 SASEGT. Trimming shortened V by 7 bases and J by 4 bases, and 19 bases separated the two germline ends. The CDR3 is made up of 15 amino acids. As DNA, the CDR3 is TGTGCCAGCAAACCGATGACCTGGGAAGCCTATGGCTACACCTTC. Amino acids: CASKPMTWEAYGYTF.

This clone has only one observation. CDR3 loop: CASSLAENTEAFF. CDR3 in DNA: TGTGCCAGCAGCTTAGCAGAGAACACTGAAGCTTTCTTT. The chain combines TRBV11-2 with TRBJ1-1; no clear D gene. The CDR3 extends over 13 amino acids. V lost 1 base and J lost 1, with 4 bases in between. The germline V gene has CDR1 SGHAT and CDR2 FQNNGV. The full variable domain, in which reference TRBV11-2 and TRBJ1-1 provide the parts outside the CDR3, is EAGVAQSPRYKIIEKRQSVAFWCNPISGHATLYWYQQILGQGPKLLIQFQNNGVVDDSQLPKDRFSAERLKGVDSTLKIQPAKLEDSAVYLCASSLAENTEAFFGQGTRLTVV.

V gene TRBV29-1 combines with J gene TRBJ1-1; D is ambiguous. The CDR3 contains 13 residues. The germline V gene encodes CDR1 SQVTM and CDR2 ANQGSEA. Trimming removed 4 bases at V and 10 bases at J, with 19 bases between. The CDR3 nucleotides read TGCAGCGTTGCCTGGTTAGAGGCCCAAGGAGCTTTCTTT. Encoded protein: CSVAWLEAQGAFF.